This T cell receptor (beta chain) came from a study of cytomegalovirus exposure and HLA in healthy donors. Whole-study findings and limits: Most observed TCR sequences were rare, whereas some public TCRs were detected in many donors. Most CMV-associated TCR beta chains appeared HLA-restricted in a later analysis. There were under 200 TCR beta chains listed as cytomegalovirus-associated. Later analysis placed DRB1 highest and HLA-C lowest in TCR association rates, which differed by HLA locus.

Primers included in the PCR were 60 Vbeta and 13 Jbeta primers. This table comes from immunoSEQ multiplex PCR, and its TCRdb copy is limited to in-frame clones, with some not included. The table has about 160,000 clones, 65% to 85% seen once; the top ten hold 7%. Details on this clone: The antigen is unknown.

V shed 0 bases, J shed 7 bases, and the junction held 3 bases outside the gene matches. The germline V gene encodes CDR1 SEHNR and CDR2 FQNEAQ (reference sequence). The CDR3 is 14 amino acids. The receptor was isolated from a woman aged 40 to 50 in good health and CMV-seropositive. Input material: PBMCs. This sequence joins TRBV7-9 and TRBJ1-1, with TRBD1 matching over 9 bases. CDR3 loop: CASSLAGTGNEAFF. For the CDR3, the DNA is TGTGCCAGCAGCTTAGCCGGGACAGGGAATGAAGCTTTCTTT.